The T cell receptor beta chain under discussion was sequenced for a study of blood T cells in healthy people across ages. The CDR3 has 14 amino acids. Concerning this clonotype: Its specificity is unknown.

General study findings and limits: Versus aged donors, long-lived donors had higher diversity and more naive CD4+ cells.

Primers used in a second PCR of roughly 7 to 11 cycles were a sample-barcoded 5' primer and a J-beta primer mix. TCRdb used MiXCR to reprocess the 5' RACE reads, holding one entry per CDR3 protein. The sample carries approximately 730,000 distinct CDR3 sequences, 53% recorded once. Healthy individuals of Caucasian origin from Russia, aged roughly 6 to 100, served as donors. Donors each provided ten milliliters of peripheral blood. The source material was blood. The chain couples TRBV12-3 or TRBV12-4 to TRBJ2-5; TRBD2 aligns across 10 bases. The J call could be wrong; TRBJ2-7 is a better fit for the DNA end. The receptor was derived from a man older than 75 in good health. This CDR3 reads CASSPIAGGHEQYF. As DNA, the CDR3 is TGTGCCAGCAGCCCCATAGCGGGAGGACACGAGCAGTACTTC.